This T cell receptor beta chain was found in a study of human T cells and chemical hapten exposure. Time point in this sample: patch test 2, 6 weeks after DPC sensitization. Indicated treatment: therapeutic diphenylcyclopropenone sensitization with weekly scalp DPC. Samples of blood were obtained prior to the application of each patch test. Trimming pared 5 bases from V and 4 bases from J, leaving 15 bases between. Germline V lookup: CDR1 SGHVS, CDR2 FNYEAQ. The CDR3 runs to 15 residues. Original analysis: A typical sample had approximately 93,000 TCRs, with about 23,224 to 690,600 overall. TCRdb called the RACE reads again in MiXCR, with one record for every CDR3 protein. The V and J calls were determined by TCRdb, not by the authors. The table includes approximately 100,000 distinct CDR3 sequences, 9.2% detected once. This clonotype was detected a few times.

The clonotype originates from a woman in her forties with alopecia areata. Some clones in this sample may be carry-over from other donors' samples. The V call is TRBV7-6, the J call TRBJ2-1; D may be TRBD2 (5 bases). The source was whole blood, collected in connection with sensitization to the hapten diphenylcyclopropenone (DPC). CDR3 protein: CASSLSGYPYNEQFF. In DNA, the CDR3 is TGTGCCAGCAGCCTAAGCGGCTATCCATACAATGAGCAGTTCTTC.